This TCR beta chain was captured in a study of blood T cell repertoires in COVID-19. Here immunoSEQ multiplex PCR was the method, and the copy in TCRdb shows in-frame clones only, minus some. The sample holds 200,000 to 250,000 clones; 70% to 90% are singletons and the top ten take 2.2%. Germline loops: CDR1 SGHTA, CDR2 FQGNSA. V gave up 1 base and J gave up 2 bases, with 5 bases separating them. There are 13 residues in the CDR3. The sequence derives from a woman in her forties or fifties with acute or convalescent COVID-19. The specimen was peripheral blood. This chain uses TRBV7-2 with TRBJ1-2, with unresolved D. This CDR3 is CASSLVENYGYTF. The DNA for the CDR3 is TGTGCCAGCAGCTTAGTGGAGAACTATGGCTACACCTTC.